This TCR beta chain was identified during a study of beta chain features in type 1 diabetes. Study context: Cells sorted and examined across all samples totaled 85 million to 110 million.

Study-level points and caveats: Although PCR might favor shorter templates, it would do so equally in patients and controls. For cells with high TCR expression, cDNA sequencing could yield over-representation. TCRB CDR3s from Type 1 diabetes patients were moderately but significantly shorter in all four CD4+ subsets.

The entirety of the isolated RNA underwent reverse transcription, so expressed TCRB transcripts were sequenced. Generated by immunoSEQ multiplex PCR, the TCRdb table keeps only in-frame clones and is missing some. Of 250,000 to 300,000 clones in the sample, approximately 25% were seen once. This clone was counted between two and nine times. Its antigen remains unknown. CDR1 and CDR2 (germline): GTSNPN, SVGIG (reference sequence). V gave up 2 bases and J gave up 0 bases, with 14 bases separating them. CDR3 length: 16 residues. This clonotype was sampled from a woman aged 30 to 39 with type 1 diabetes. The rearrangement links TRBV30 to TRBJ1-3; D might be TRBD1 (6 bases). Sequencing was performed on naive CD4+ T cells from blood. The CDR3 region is CAWSIRTANSGNTIYF. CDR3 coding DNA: TGTGCCTGGAGTATCAGGACAGCCAACTCTGGAAACACCATATATTTT.